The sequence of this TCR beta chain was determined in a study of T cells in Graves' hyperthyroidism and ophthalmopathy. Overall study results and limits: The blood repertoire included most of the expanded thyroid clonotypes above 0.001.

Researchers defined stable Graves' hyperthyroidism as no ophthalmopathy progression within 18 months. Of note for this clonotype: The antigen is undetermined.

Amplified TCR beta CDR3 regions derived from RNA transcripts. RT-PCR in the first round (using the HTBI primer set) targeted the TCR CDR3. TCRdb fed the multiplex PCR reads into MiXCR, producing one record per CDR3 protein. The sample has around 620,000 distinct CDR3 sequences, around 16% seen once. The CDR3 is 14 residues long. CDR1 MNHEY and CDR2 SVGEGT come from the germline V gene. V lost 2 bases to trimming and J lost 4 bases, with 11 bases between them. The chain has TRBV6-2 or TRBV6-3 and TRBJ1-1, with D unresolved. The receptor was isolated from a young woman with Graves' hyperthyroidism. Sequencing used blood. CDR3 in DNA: TGTGCCAGCAGTTACCGGGGTTTTGTCACTGAAGCTTTCTTT. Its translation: CASSYRGFVTEAFF.